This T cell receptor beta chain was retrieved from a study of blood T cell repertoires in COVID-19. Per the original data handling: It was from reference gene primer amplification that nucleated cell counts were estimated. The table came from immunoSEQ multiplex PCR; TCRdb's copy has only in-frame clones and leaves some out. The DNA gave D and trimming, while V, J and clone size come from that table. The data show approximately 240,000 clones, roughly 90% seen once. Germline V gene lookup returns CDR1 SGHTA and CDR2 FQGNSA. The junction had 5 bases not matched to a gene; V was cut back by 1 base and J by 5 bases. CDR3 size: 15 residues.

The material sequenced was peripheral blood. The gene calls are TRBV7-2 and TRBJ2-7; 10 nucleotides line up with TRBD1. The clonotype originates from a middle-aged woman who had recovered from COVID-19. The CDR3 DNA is TGTGCCAGCAGCTTAGGCTCGGGACAGGGGAACGAGCAGTACTTC. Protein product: CASSLGSGQGNEQYF.